The clone carrying this T cell receptor beta chain has ten or more counts. The target antigen is unknown. This sample is drawn from a study of neurological immune-mediated disorders. General study points: Phylogenetic grouping placed 18 of 34 multiple sclerosis patients' repertoires in one related-CDR3 cluster, a possible signature. CDR3 amino acid sequences of expanded clones were not shared across subjects, a result suggesting private repertoires in all groups.

Germline assignment: CDR1 SGHVS and CDR2 FQNEAQ. J gave up 2 bases and V 5 bases, and 5 bases lay outside the gene matches. This CDR3 region has 14 residues. Specified time point: longitudinal time-point 3. 2 million PBMCs stored at -80 C were the source of the unsorted libraries. The cDNA was synthesized by means of template-switch 5'RACE, which was carried out with 10-nucleotide random UMIs. A single record per CDR3 protein comes from TCRdb applying MiXCR to the 5' RACE reads. This sample has tens of thousands of distinct CDR3 sequences, with around 4% found just once. The sequencing sample was made of PBMCs. The sequence came from an older woman with multiple sclerosis. The rearrangement links TRBV7-8 to TRBJ2-7; TRBD1 matches 8 bases. The DNA of the CDR3 is TGTGCCAGCAGCCCTTGGGACAGGACCTACGAGCAGTACTTC. Translated, it gives CASSPWDRTYEQYF. Full variable domain (rest looked up from reference TRBV7-8 and TRBJ2-7): GAGVSQSPRYKVAKRGQDVALRCDPISGHVSLFWYQQALGQGPEFLTYFQNEAQLDKSGLPSDRFFAERPEGSVSTLKIQRTQQEDSAVYLCASSPWDRTYEQYFGPGTRLTVT.